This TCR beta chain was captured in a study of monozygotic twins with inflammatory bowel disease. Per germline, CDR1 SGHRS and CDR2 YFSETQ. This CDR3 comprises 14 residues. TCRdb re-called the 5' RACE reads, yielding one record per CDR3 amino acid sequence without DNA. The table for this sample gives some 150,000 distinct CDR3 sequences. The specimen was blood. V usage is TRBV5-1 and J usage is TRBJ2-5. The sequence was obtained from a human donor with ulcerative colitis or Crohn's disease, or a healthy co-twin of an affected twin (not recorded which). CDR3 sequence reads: CASSMDRTQETQYF.